This TCR beta chain is from a study of blood T cells in healthy people across ages. Study-wide findings and caveats: Samples with more naive T cells showed higher observed beta diversity.

As regards this clonotype: Its antigen remains unknown.

A second about 6 to 12 cycle PCR used barcoded and J-beta primers. MiXCR was run by TCRdb on the 5' RACE reads, yielding one entry per CDR3 protein. Among 800,000 or so distinct CDR3 sequences listed, approximately 59% were seen once. The ends lost 6 bases at V and 6 bases at J; junction bases unmatched: 4. The CDR3 runs to 12 residues. Germline V lookup: CDR1 MNHNS, CDR2 SASEGT. The source of this sequence is a man under 40 in good health. The chain uses TRBV6-1 and TRBJ2-7; TRBD1 matches at 8 bases. The sequenced sample consisted of blood. The CDR3 DNA reads as TGTGCCAGCAGGACCGACAGGGGCGAGCAGTACTTC. Translation gives CASRTDRGEQYF.